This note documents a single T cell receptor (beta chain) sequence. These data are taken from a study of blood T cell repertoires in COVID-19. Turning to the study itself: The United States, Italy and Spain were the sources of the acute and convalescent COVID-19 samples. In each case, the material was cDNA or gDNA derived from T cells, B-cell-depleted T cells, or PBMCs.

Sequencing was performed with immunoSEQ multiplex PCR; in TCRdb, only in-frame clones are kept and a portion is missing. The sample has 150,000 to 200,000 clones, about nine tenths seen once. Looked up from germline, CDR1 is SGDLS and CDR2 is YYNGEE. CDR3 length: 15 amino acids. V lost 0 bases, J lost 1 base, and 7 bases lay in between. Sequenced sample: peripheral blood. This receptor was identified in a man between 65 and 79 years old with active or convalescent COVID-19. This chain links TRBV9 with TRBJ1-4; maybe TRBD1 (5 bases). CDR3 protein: CASSVAQGTNEKLFF. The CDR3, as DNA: TGTGCCAGCAGCGTAGCCCAGGGAACTAATGAAAAACTGTTTTTT. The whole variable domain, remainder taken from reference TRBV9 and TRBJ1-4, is DSGVTQTPKHLITATGQRVTLRCSPRSGDLSVYWYQQSLDQGLQFLIQYYNGEERAKGNILERFSAQQFPDLHSELNLSSLELGDSALYFCASSVAQGTNEKLFFGSGTQLSVL.